Detailed here is one T cell receptor (beta chain). Sequenced by immunoSEQ multiplex PCR; TCRdb stores in-frame clones only, minus some. This repertoire shows 75,000 to 100,000 clones, 90% to 95% found once; its top ten account for 0.25% to 0.35%. Per germline, CDR1 SNHLY and CDR2 FYNNEI. CDR3 length: 14 residues. The V and J ends lost 8 bases and 4 bases, in that order; junction bases with no gene match: 10. The data originate from a study of technical replicates of blood from a handful of donors. The rearrangement uses TRBV2 and TRBJ2-7, with TRBD1 matching 8 bases. The clonotype originates from a human donor in good health. The source material was T cells isolated from PBMCs. CDR3 coding DNA: TGTGCCAGCCGAGGGGCAGGGGGCAGGTACGAGCAGTACTTC. Translating gives CASRGAGGRYEQYF.